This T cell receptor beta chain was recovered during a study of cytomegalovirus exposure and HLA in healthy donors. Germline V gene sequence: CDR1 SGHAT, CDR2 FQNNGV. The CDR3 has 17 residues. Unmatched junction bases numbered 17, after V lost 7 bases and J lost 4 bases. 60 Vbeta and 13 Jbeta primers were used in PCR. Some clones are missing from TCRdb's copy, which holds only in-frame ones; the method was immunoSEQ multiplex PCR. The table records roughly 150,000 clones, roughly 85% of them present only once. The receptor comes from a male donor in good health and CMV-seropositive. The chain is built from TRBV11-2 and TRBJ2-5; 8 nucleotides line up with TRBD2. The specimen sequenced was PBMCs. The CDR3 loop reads CASTPRPRGGLGETQYF. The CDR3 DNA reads TGTGCCAGCACCCCAAGGCCCCGGGGGGGCCTCGGAGAGACCCAGTACTTC. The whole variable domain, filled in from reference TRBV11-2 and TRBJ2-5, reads EAGVAQSPRYKIIEKRQSVAFWCNPISGHATLYWYQQILGQGPKLLIQFQNNGVVDDSQLPKDRFSAERLKGVDSTLKIQPAKLEDSAVYLCASTPRPRGGLGETQYFGPGTRLLVL.